This entry lists 31 T cell receptor beta chains sequenced from one sample in a study of T cell repertoires in cytomegalovirus infection. TCRdb redid the calling of the reads with MiXCR, one entry per CDR3 protein. This repertoire shows under 450,000 distinct CDR3 sequences, roughly 34% found once; its top ten account for about 14%. Their antigens remain unidentified. The material sequenced was cultured PBMCs, taken from culture after CMV antigen stimulation. These receptor sequences come from a human donor in good health (CMV status not recorded). Some clones in this sample may be carry-over from other donors' samples.

Here the CDR3 reads CASSSPGGTIYF. The CDR3 DNA sequence: TGTGCCAGCAGCTCCCCGGGAGGCACCATATATTTT. The chain employs TRBV7-2 and TRBJ1-3; D is unclear. The germline V gene encodes CDR1 SGHTA and CDR2 FQGNSA. Between the trimmed V and J ends, which lost 4 bases and 9 bases, there was a span of 10 bases. The CDR3 sequence is 12 residues long.

A single count supports this clonotype. The V call is TRBV19, the J call TRBJ1-2, with 8 nucleotides matching TRBD1. This CDR3 spans 12 amino acids. J lost 8 bases, V lost 7 bases, and 6 bases had no gene match. From germline, CDR1 is LNHDA and CDR2 SQIVND (reference sequence). The CDR3 DNA is TGTGCCAGTAACCAGGGGGCGAAAGGCTACACCTTC. Protein: CASNQGAKGYTF.

The chain employs TRBV25-1 and TRBJ1-5; a weak D match, TRBD1 (6 bases). Per the germline V gene, CDR1 is MGHDK and CDR2 is SYGVNS. Between the trimmed V and J ends, which lost 2 bases and 7 bases, there was a span of 12 bases. This CDR3 has 14 residues. The CDR3 region is CASSENRAWQPQHF. The CDR3 DNA reads TGTGCCAGCAGTGAAAACAGGGCCTGGCAGCCCCAGCATTTT.

This clonotype was seen ten or more times. V and J are TRBV12-3 or TRBV12-4 and TRBJ1-4; TRBD1 matches at 9 bases. The CDR3 spans 14 residues. Trimming at V came to 3 bases and at J to 6 bases, leaving 2 bases not matched to a gene. Here the CDR3 reads CASSFRTGDEKLFF. CDR3 bases: TGTGCCAGCAGTTTTCGGACAGGGGATGAAAAACTGTTTTTT.

The sample holds a few counts of this clonotype. The rearrangement links TRBV7-9 to TRBJ2-1, with 8 bases lining up with TRBD2. The trim removed 2 bases at V and 7 bases at J, leaving 7 bases unmatched. The CDR3 consists of 15 residues. Per the germline V gene, CDR1 is SEHNR and CDR2 is FQNEAQ (reference sequence). CDR3 DNA sequence: TGTGCCAGCAGCTTACAAGCGGGAGATTCGAATGAGCAGTTCTTC. Its protein is CASSLQAGDSNEQFF.

Only a few counts were recorded for this clonotype. The chain is built from TRBV11-2 and TRBJ2-2; 7 bases line up with TRBD1. The ends lost 2 bases at V and 1 base at J; junction bases unmatched: 7. The V gene's germline CDR1 is SGHAT and CDR2 FQNNGV. The CDR3 runs to 17 residues. The chain's CDR3 is CASSLFFRDRNTGELFF. As DNA, the CDR3 is TGTGCCAGCAGCTTATTCTTCCGGGACAGGAACACCGGGGAGCTGTTTTTT.

The chain is built from TRBV20-1 and TRBJ2-1; TRBD2 matches at 10 bases. Per germline, CDR1 DFQATT and CDR2 SNEGSKA (reference sequence). CDR3 length: 17 amino acids. V trimming: 1 base; J trimming: 4 bases; junction bases outside the gene matches: 10. CDR3 DNA sequence: TGCAGTGCTAGAGTACCGTTAGCGGGAGGTTTGTACAATGAGCAGTTCTTC. This gives the protein CSARVPLAGGLYNEQFF.

The chain couples TRBV27 to TRBJ2-1; 11 bases agree with TRBD2. Germline V gene sequence: CDR1 MNHEY, CDR2 SMNVEV (reference sequence). V was pared by 3 bases and J by 3 bases, with 10 bases of the junction left unmatched. The CDR3 spans 18 residues. CDR3 coding DNA: TGTGCCAGCAGTTTGAAGACTAGCGGGAATGGAATCTACAATGAGCAGTTCTTC. Protein: CASSLKTSGNGIYNEQFF.

This clonotype was picked up a small number of times. This chain links TRBV11-2 with TRBJ2-5; 7 nucleotides line up with TRBD1. This CDR3 has 16 residues. V dropped 1 base and J dropped 5; count of bases not matched to a gene: 10. Germline CDR1 and CDR2: SGHAT and FQNNGV. The CDR3 bases are TGTGCCAGCAGCTTAGGGCTACGAGGGGGCGTGGAGACCCAGTACTTC. It translates to CASSLGLRGGVETQYF.

V is TRBV7-2 and J is TRBJ2-1; 10 bases are a match to TRBD2. The CDR3 is made up of 16 amino acids. The ends lost 7 bases at V and 9 bases at J; junction bases unmatched: 15. The germline CDR1 and CDR2 sequences are SGHTA and FQGNSA. CDR3 bases: TGTGCCAGCACCCTCCGGGCTAGCGGGAGAGGTTTTGAGCAGTTCTTC. It translates to CASTLRASGRGFEQFF.

This clonotype was counted only a few times. This sequence joins TRBV7-9 and TRBJ2-1; no definite D call. The V end lost 2 bases, the J end lost 1 base, and 6 bases lay between the germline ends. The CDR3 extends over 14 amino acids. Germline V lookup: CDR1 SEHNR, CDR2 FQNEAQ (reference sequence). The CDR3 nucleotides read TGTGCCAGCAGCTTAACGGCGTCCTACAATGAGCAGTTCTTC. Translated, it gives CASSLTASYNEQFF.

This clonotype was seen a handful of times. The chain carries TRBV7-8 and TRBJ2-7, with 7 nucleotides matching TRBD2. CDR1 and CDR2 from the germline V gene are SGHVS and FQNEAQ. Losses at the gene ends were 1 base for V and 6 bases for J; bases not matched to a gene: 9. The CDR3 is 15 residues long. For the CDR3, the DNA is TGTGCCAGCAGCTTAGAGGGCGGGAGCGTCGGCGAGCAGTACGTC. Encoded protein: CASSLEGGSVGEQYV.

The chain recombines TRBV5-1 with TRBJ2-1, with D uncertain. The V gene lost 4 bases and the J gene lost 10 bases, with 9 bases spanning the gap. CDR3 length: 11 residues. The V gene's germline CDR1 is SGHRS and CDR2 YFSETQ. CDR3 in amino acids: CASSTELEQFF. The CDR3 DNA sequence: TGCGCCAGCAGCACGGAGCTGGAGCAGTTCTTC.

This clonotype has ten or more counts. The gene calls are TRBV15 and TRBJ2-7, with TRBD1 matching over 12 bases. CDR3 size: 16 residues. In germline, CDR1 is LNHNV, CDR2 YYDKDF (reference sequence). The V segment lost 1 base and the J segment 7 bases; nucleotides outside the gene matches: 8. The CDR3: CATSRARDRGLREQYV. CDR3 in DNA: TGTGCCACCAGCAGAGCCCGGGACAGGGGGCTGAGGGAGCAGTACGTC.

In its sample, this clonotype was seen a few times. The CDR3 is CASSHLEGVVGGDSYEQYF. The CDR3 region has the DNA TGCGCCAGCAGCCATCTAGAAGGGGTGGTGGGCGGAGACTCCTACGAGCAGTACTTC. The J gene is TRBJ2-7, the V gene TRBV4-1, with TRBD1 as a possible D gene (5 bases). CDR1 is MGHRA, CDR2 YSYEKL, per germline. The CDR3 length is 19 residues. The V and J ends lost 3 bases and 0 bases respectively, with 24 bases between them.

This clonotype was picked up a small number of times. The chain carries TRBV5-1 and TRBJ2-7, with 11 nucleotides matching TRBD2. The CDR3 spans 15 residues. J lost 2 bases, V lost 4 bases, and 5 bases had no gene match. Germline CDR1 reads SGHRS; CDR2 reads YFSETQ. As DNA, the CDR3 is TGCGCCAGCAGCATAAGACTAGCGGGGACCTACGAGCAGTACTTC. It yields the protein CASSIRLAGTYEQYF.

This sequence joins TRBV28 and TRBJ2-3; D might be TRBD2 (6 bases). Germline V gene lookup returns CDR1 MDHEN and CDR2 SYDVKM. Trimming took 5 bases from V and 5 from J, leaving 17 bases between them. The CDR3 spans 15 residues. This chain's CDR3 is CASSPGLALRDTQYF. The CDR3 coding sequence is TGTGCCAGCAGTCCGGGACTGGCCCTCAGAGATACGCAGTATTTT. Full variable domain (remainder filled in from reference TRBV28 and TRBJ2-3): DVKVTQSSRYLVKRTGEKVFLECVQDMDHENMFWYRQDPGLGLRLIYFSYDVKMKEKGDIPEGYSVSREKKERFSLILESASTNQTSMYLCASSPGLALRDTQYFGPGTRLTVL.

This chain uses TRBV15 with TRBJ1-6; no firm D call. V shed 0 bases and J shed 8 bases, with 8 bases lying between them. The CDR3 spans 14 residues. Germline V gives CDR1 LNHNV, CDR2 YYDKDF (reference sequence). The CDR3 spells CATSRDWRDSPLHF. The CDR3 DNA reads as TGTGCCACCAGCAGAGATTGGCGGGATTCACCCCTCCACTTT.

This clonotype was observed a few times. V is TRBV7-2 and J is TRBJ2-2, with D perhaps matching TRBD2 (6 bases). CDR1 is SGHTA, CDR2 FQGNSA, per germline. The CDR3 has 14 amino acids. Trimming took 4 bases from V and 6 from J, leaving 12 bases between them. The DNA of the CDR3 is TGTGCCAGCAGCTCTCGGGGGAGAGCCGGGGAGCTGTTTTTT. This sequence encodes CASSSRGRAGELFF.

This chain uses TRBV5-3 with TRBJ2-7; D perhaps matches TRBD1 (5 bases). TRBV5-3 is reported as an ORF; its role is uncertain. Trimming left V 8 bases short and J 5 bases short, with 20 bases between. The CDR3 is 14 amino acids. The CDR3 DNA follows: TGTGCCAGCAGCCCGGACACGTATTTCCACGAGCAGTACTTC. Amino acids: CASSPDTYFHEQYF.

The chain couples TRBV27 to TRBJ2-2; 8 positions match TRBD2. CDR3 length: 16 amino acids. Germline V gives CDR1 MNHEY, CDR2 SMNVEV (reference sequence). Trimming cost V 5 bases and J 4 bases; bases outside gene matches: 9. The DNA of the CDR3 is TGTGCCAGCAGTATTACCGGGACTAGTCCCACCGGGGAGCTGTTTTTT. It is translated as CASSITGTSPTGELFF.

In this sample, this clonotype turned up a few times. The chain has TRBV6-2 or TRBV6-3 and TRBJ2-2; 8 nucleotides line up with TRBD1. The CDR3 covers 15 residues. Looked up from germline, CDR1 is MNHEY and CDR2 is SVGEGT. The ends lost 6 bases at V and 5 bases at J; junction bases unmatched: 8. In DNA, the CDR3 is TGTGCCAGCAGCGTCTCAGGGGGCCGGACCGGGGAGCTGTTTTTT. Encoded protein: CASSVSGGRTGELFF.

V usage is TRBV27 and J usage is TRBJ1-1, with 7 bases lining up with TRBD1. The CDR3 consists of 13 residues. The V gene's germline CDR1 is MNHEY and CDR2 SMNVEV (reference sequence). V lost 4 bases, J lost 4 bases, and 3 bases stayed unmatched. The CDR3 DNA reads as TGTGCCAGCAGTTCACAGGGGTTCACTGAAGCTTTCTTT. It yields the protein CASSSQGFTEAFF.

V usage is TRBV18 and J usage is TRBJ2-5; perhaps TRBD1 as D (5 bases). V was trimmed by 3 bases and J by 1 base, leaving 15 bases between them. Germline CDR1 reads KGHSH; CDR2 reads LQKENI. This CDR3 has 16 amino acids. CDR3 in amino acids: CASSPMGHRPQETQYF. The CDR3 coding sequence is TGTGCCAGCTCACCGATGGGGCACAGGCCCCAAGAGACCCAGTACTTC.

This chain connects TRBV20-1 to TRBJ2-7; 13 bases align to TRBD2. Germline V CDR1 and CDR2: DFQATT, SNEGSKA (reference sequence). The CDR3 sequence is 15 residues long. The V segment lost 6 bases and the J segment 7 bases; nucleotides outside the gene matches: 12. CDR3 amino acids: CSASIGLAGEGEQYF. The CDR3 DNA is TGCAGTGCAAGCATCGGACTAGCGGGAGAGGGGGAGCAGTACTTC.

This clonotype turned up a few times. The CDR3 loop is CASSDRGYYEQYF. The CDR3 DNA reads as TGTGCCAGCAGCGACAGGGGCTACTACGAGCAGTACTTC. The chain employs TRBV7-9 and TRBJ2-7, with 8 bases identical to TRBD1. CDR1 and CDR2 from the germline V gene are SEHNR and FQNEAQ (reference sequence). The CDR3 is made up of 13 amino acids. The V gene end was trimmed by 5 bases and the J gene end by 3 bases; junction bases not matched to a gene: 3.

This clonotype was picked up many times. The rearrangement joins TRBV7-2 to TRBJ2-1, with D perhaps matching TRBD1 (5 bases). Trimming took off 1 base at V and 8 bases at J, with 12 bases between the two ends. Looked up from germline, CDR1 is SGHTA and CDR2 is FQGNSA. The CDR3 is 14 residues long. CDR3 nucleotide sequence: TGTGCCAGCAGCTTAGATAAGGTCAGGGATGAGCAGTTCTTC. Translating gives CASSLDKVRDEQFF. Full variable domain (rest looked up from reference TRBV7-2 and TRBJ2-1): GAGVSQSPSNKVTEKGKDVELRCDPISGHTALYWYRQSLGQGLEFLIYFQGNSAPDKSGLPSDRFSAERTGGSVSTLTIQRTQQEDSAVYLCASSLDKVRDEQFFGPGTRLTVL.

The V and J genes are TRBV7-6 and TRBJ2-1; 9 nucleotides line up with TRBD2. The trim removed 1 base at V and 9 bases at J, leaving 10 bases unmatched. The CDR3 length is 16 residues. Germline assignment: CDR1 SGHVS and CDR2 FNYEAQ. The CDR3 DNA follows: TGTGCCAGCAGCTTAGTGCTGACTAGCGGAGAAACTGAGCAGTTCTTC. Protein sequence: CASSLVLTSGETEQFF.

The count of this clonotype is one. This rearrangement joins TRBV27 to TRBJ2-5, with D hard to call. Germline values: CDR1 MNHEY, CDR2 SMNVEV (reference sequence). The CDR3 contains 14 residues. V lost 5 bases to trimming and J lost 1 base, with 11 bases between them. The CDR3 is CASSRTSRQETQYF. The CDR3 DNA reads TGTGCCAGCAGTCGTACCTCACGCCAAGAGACCCAGTACTTC.

This clonotype was recorded at least ten times. The chain couples TRBV7-8 to TRBJ1-5; 7 nucleotides line up with TRBD1. The CDR3 length is 17 residues. The ends lost 5 bases at V and 5 bases at J; junction bases unmatched: 15. From germline, CDR1 is SGHVS and CDR2 FQNEAQ. DNA of the CDR3: TGTGCCAGCAGCGCCTGGACAGGTTTTGAGAGGGATCAGCCCCAGCATTTT. Translating gives CASSAWTGFERDQPQHF.

The chain has TRBV6-6 and TRBJ2-1, with D possibly TRBD2 on 5 matching bases. The V end lost 0 bases, the J end lost 0 bases, and 9 bases lay between the germline ends. CDR3 size: 16 residues. CDR1 and CDR2 (germline): MNHNY, SVGAGI (reference sequence). CDR3 loop: CASSYSRGSSYNEQFF. The DNA of the CDR3 is TGTGCCAGCAGTTACTCTCGAGGGAGCTCCTACAATGAGCAGTTCTTC.